The 18 T cell receptor beta chains below were found in one sample sequenced in a study of shared clonotypes between healthy human individuals. Assay: immunoSEQ multiplex PCR; the TCRdb copy retains only in-frame clones and omits some. Of around 300,000 clones listed, around 86% are singletons. Sequencing used memory CD8+ T cells sorted from blood. Subset: CD45RO+ cells pooled with CCR7-negative TemRA cells. The origin of the receptors is a man in his late teens or twenties in good health.

The rearrangement links TRBV4-1 to TRBJ2-7; 7 bases are a match to TRBD1. The CDR3 loop spans 15 amino acids. Germline CDR1 and CDR2: MGHRA and YSYEKL. With V trimmed by 1 base and J by 4 bases, 7 bases remained unmatched. The CDR3 DNA reads as TGCGCCAGCAGCCAAGTTCGGGACAGTTTATACGAGCAGTACTTC. Translating gives CASSQVRDSLYEQYF.

V gene TRBV4-3 combines with J gene TRBJ2-7; 13 bases are shared with TRBD2. V was pared by 4 bases and J by 6 bases, with 6 bases of the junction left unmatched. Germline V CDR1 and CDR2: LGHNA, YSLEER. This CDR3 is 15 amino acids long. The CDR3: CASSLGTSGISEQYF. The CDR3 nucleotides are TGCGCCAGCAGCCTAGGGACTAGCGGGATATCCGAGCAGTACTTC.

This clone was seen just once. The CDR3 DNA follows: TGTGCCAGCAGTCAAGGGACAGCCTTCCAAGAGACCCAGTACTTC. Its translation: CASSQGTAFQETQYF. This sequence joins TRBV6-5 and TRBJ2-5; 7 positions agree with TRBD1. The CDR3 loop spans 15 amino acids. The germline V gene encodes CDR1 MNHEY and CDR2 SVGAGI. V gave up 5 bases and J gave up 1 base; unmatched junction bases: 7.

DNA of the CDR3: TGTGCCAGCAGTGAATATTCAGGGACTGGGGCCAACGTCCTGACTTTC. Amino acids: CASSEYSGTGANVLTF. The rearrangement joins TRBV6-1 to TRBJ2-6; tentative D call: TRBD1 (5 bases). Between the trimmed V and J ends, which lost 2 bases and 2 bases, there was a span of 10 bases. The CDR3 sequence is 16 residues long. CDR1 MNHNS and CDR2 SASEGT come from the germline V gene.

The chain combines TRBV5-5 with TRBJ2-7; TRBD1 matches 7 bases. With 2 bases clipped from V and 2 bases from J, the junction kept 10 bases outside the gene matches. This CDR3 contains 16 residues. From germline, CDR1 is SGHKS and CDR2 YYEKEE (reference sequence). CDR3 sequence: CASSFLFTGAPYEQYF. CDR3 nucleotide sequence: TGTGCCAGCAGCTTTCTTTTCACAGGGGCCCCCTACGAGCAGTACTTC.

The CDR3 nucleotides are TGCGCCAGCAGCCCCGAGGGTCAGAATACCGGGGAGCTGTTTTTT. Its protein product is CASSPEGQNTGELFF. The chain employs TRBV4-1 and TRBJ2-2, with a tentative D call TRBD2 (5 bases). Trimming took off 4 bases at V and 5 bases at J, with 14 bases between the two ends. Germline CDR1 and CDR2: MGHRA and YSYEKL. The CDR3 is made up of 15 amino acids.

The chain employs TRBV20-1 and TRBJ1-1, with a possible D match to TRBD1 (6 bases). Germline loops: CDR1 DFQATT, CDR2 SNEGSKA (reference sequence). The CDR3 has 11 residues. V was pared by 5 bases and J by 7 bases, with 11 bases between. In nucleotides, the CDR3 is TGCAGTGCTTGGACAGCCAGTGAAGCTTTCTTT. This translates into CSAWTASEAFF.

For the CDR3, the DNA is TGTGCCAGCAGCTTAGCAGGAGAGACCCAGTACTTC. It codes for CASSLAGETQYF. The chain recombines TRBV11-2 with TRBJ2-5, with D uncertain. This CDR3 has 12 amino acids. Trimming pared 1 base from V and 4 bases from J, leaving 4 bases between. Germline CDR1 SGHAT, CDR2 FQNNGV.

This clone was seen repeatedly, ten times or more. The gene calls are TRBV10-2 and TRBJ2-7, with 13 bases lining up with TRBD2. The CDR3 is made up of 14 amino acids. Germline V gene data show CDR1 as WSHSY and CDR2 as SAAADI. The V segment lost 6 bases and the J segment 12 bases; nucleotides outside the gene matches: 11. The CDR3 region has the DNA TGCGCCAGCAGCGATGGACTAGCGGGAGCTGAGGCGTACTTC. Translating gives CASSDGLAGAEAYF.

The V and J genes are TRBV7-6 and TRBJ2-1, with 11 bases that match TRBD1. The V gene end was trimmed by 5 bases and the J gene end by 9 bases; junction bases not matched to a gene: 9. Germline V CDR1 and CDR2: SGHVS, FNYEAQ. CDR3 size: 15 residues. The CDR3 nucleotides are TGTGCCAGCAGCCACGGGACAGGGGGGAGGAGTGAGCAGTTCTTC. As protein: CASSHGTGGRSEQFF.

The chain couples TRBV11-2 to TRBJ2-5; D is uncertain. There are 12 residues in the CDR3. Germline CDR1 is SGHAT and CDR2 is FQNNGV. Trimming removed 4 bases at V and 5 bases at J, with 8 bases between. CDR3 DNA: TGTGCCAGCAGCTGGCAGATGGAGACCCAGTACTTC. This translates into CASSWQMETQYF. Together with reference TRBV11-2 and TRBJ2-5, the CDR3 gives the full variable domain: EAGVAQSPRYKIIEKRQSVAFWCNPISGHATLYWYQQILGQGPKLLIQFQNNGVVDDSQLPKDRFSAERLKGVDSTLKIQPAKLEDSAVYLCASSWQMETQYFGPGTRLLVL.

This chain joins TRBV7-9 and TRBJ1-2; TRBD1 might be the D (5 bases). The CDR3 runs 14 residues. From germline, CDR1 is SEHNR and CDR2 FQNEAQ (reference sequence). V dropped 7 bases and J dropped 3 bases, with 15 bases sitting between them. CDR3 sequence (DNA): TGTGCCAGCACCGGAGGGGCCATTCACTATGGCTACACCTTC. Protein: CASTGGAIHYGYTF.

The chain uses TRBV6-1 and TRBJ1-5; TRBD1 matches at 7 bases. The germline gives CDR1 MNHNS, CDR2 SASEGT. Trimming removed 0 bases from V and 6 bases from J; junction bases left unmatched: 8. This CDR3 has 16 amino acids. CDR3 region: CASSEARRQGSQPQHF. The CDR3 DNA sequence: TGTGCCAGCAGTGAAGCGCGGAGACAGGGTTCTCAGCCCCAGCATTTT.

This clone has only a few counts. This rearrangement joins TRBV6-1 to TRBJ2-3, with 7 bases aligning to TRBD2. CDR3 length equals 15 residues. Germline values: CDR1 MNHNS, CDR2 SASEGT. Unmatched junction bases numbered 7, after V lost 5 bases and J lost 2 bases. The CDR3 nucleotides are TGTGCCAGCAGTACGGGACTATTAGACACAGATACGCAGTATTTT. This sequence encodes CASSTGLLDTDTQYF.

The chain has TRBV10-2 and TRBJ2-7; TRBD2 agrees at 10 bases. J lost 2 bases, V lost 4 bases, and 2 bases had no gene match. The CDR3 is made up of 14 amino acids. The germline V gene encodes CDR1 WSHSY and CDR2 SAAADI. The DNA for the CDR3 is TGCGCCAGCAGTGGCAGCGGGAGGGCCTACGAGCAGTACTTC. Protein sequence: CASSGSGRAYEQYF.

In regard to this clone: This CDR3 is also generated by other DNA sequences in the sample. The chain links TRBV4-1 to TRBJ2-7; no firm D call. The germline V and J ends were trimmed by 4 bases and 0 bases, with 7 bases remaining between them. Germline V CDR1 and CDR2: MGHRA, YSYEKL. This CDR3 has 13 amino acids. CDR3 coding DNA: TGCGCCAGCAGCCCAGACCACTCCTACGAGCAGTACTTC. Translation: CASSPDHSYEQYF.

In its sample, this clone was seen many times. The rearrangement joins TRBV19 to TRBJ1-2; the D gene is possibly TRBD1 (5 bases). Germline V CDR1 and CDR2: LNHDA, SQIVND (reference sequence). This CDR3 contains 13 residues. Trimming left V 6 bases short and J 11 bases short, with 19 bases between. This chain's CDR3 is CASSDSLLGGYTF. In DNA form, the CDR3 reads TGTGCCAGTAGCGACAGTCTCTTAGGAGGGTACACCTTC.

V usage is TRBV27 and J usage is TRBJ1-1, with 7 nucleotides matching TRBD1. Germline values: CDR1 MNHEY, CDR2 SMNVEV (reference sequence). V shed 3 bases and J 3 bases; nucleotides not matched to a gene: 4. The CDR3 is 14 residues long. The CDR3 DNA is TGTGCCAGCAGTTTCCGACAGGGTGACACTGAAGCTTTCTTT. This sequence encodes CASSFRQGDTEAFF.